A selection of T cell receptor beta chains follows, all from one sample in a study of T cells in localized non-small cell lung cancer. The protocol was immunoSEQ multiplex PCR, while the TCRdb copy is restricted to in-frame clones and leaves out a portion. The data show nearly 35,000 clones, with about 90% seen just once and under 5.5% held by the top ten. The material was peripheral blood, obtained before any cancer treatment. These receptors were collected from a woman aged 40-69 years with stage I lung adenocarcinoma. Both conserved end residues are part of each CDR3. A D gene is named only where the DNA matches it firmly. Size is stated for part of the rows, as once, few or many counts, or as a class when the clone is expanded.

J: TRBJ2-4
D: NA
size: NA
V: TRBV7-8
DNA: TGTGCCAGCAGCCCCGGAGCCAAAAACATTCAGTACTTC
CDR3: CASSPGAKNIQYF

J: TRBJ1-1
D: NA
size: once
V: TRBV5-5
DNA: TGTGCCAGCACGGGGGACCTGAACACTGAAGCTTTCTTT
CDR3: CASTGDLNTEAFF

J: TRBJ1-5
D: TRBD1
size: NA
V: TRBV19
DNA: TGTGCCAGTAGTGACAGGGCGCATAGCAATCAGCCCCAGCATTTT
CDR3: CASSDRAHSNQPQHF

J: TRBJ1-6
D: NA
size: NA
V: TRBV4-3
DNA: TGCGCCAGCAGCCAAGACAGGTTTGGCAGTTCACCCCTCCACTTT
CDR3: CASSQDRFGSSPLHF

J: TRBJ1-3
D: NA
size: NA
V: TRBV30
DNA: TGTGCCTGGAGTTCCCGAGGCTCTGGAAACACCATATATTTT
CDR3: CAWSSRGSGNTIYF

J: TRBJ2-3
D: TRBD2
size: NA
V: TRBV9
DNA: TGTGCCAGCAGCGCCGGGACTAGCGGGGGGGTCACAGATACGCAGTATTTT
CDR3: CASSAGTSGGVTDTQYF

J: TRBJ1-5
D: NA
size: NA
V: TRBV7-2
DNA: TGTGCCAGCAGCTTAAGTCATCAGCCCCAGCATTTT
CDR3: CASSLSHQPQHF

J: TRBJ2-2
D: NA
size: NA
V: TRBV27
DNA: TGTGCCAGCAGTCCAAGAGAGGGGGGATACGGGGAGCTGTTTTTT
CDR3: CASSPREGGYGELFF

J: TRBJ2-3
D: NA
size: NA
V: TRBV7-2
DNA: TGTGCCAGCAGCTCCCTTTTATATACGCAGTATTTT
CDR3: CASSSLLYTQYF

J: TRBJ1-3
D: NA
size: few
V: TRBV19
DNA: TGTGCCAGTCTTAAGGCCTCAACGGAATCTGGAAACACCATATATTTT
CDR3: CASLKASTESGNTIYF

J: TRBJ1-1
D: NA
size: NA
V: TRBV5-4
DNA: TGTGCCAGCAGCCCCCCGGGGCTATTTCTTGGTGAAGCTTTCTTT
CDR3: CASSPPGLFLGEAFF

J: TRBJ2-3
D: TRBD1
size: few
V: TRBV6-1
DNA: TGTGCCAGCGGAACAGGGGTCCCGCGCACAGATACGCAGTATTTT
CDR3: CASGTGVPRTDTQYF

J: TRBJ1-5
D: TRBD1
size: NA
V: TRBV7-2
DNA: TGTGCCAGCAGTACAGAGACAGGGGGAGGGCAGCCCCAGCATTTT
CDR3: CASSTETGGGQPQHF

J: TRBJ2-7
D: NA
size: NA
V: TRBV27
DNA: TGTGCCAGCAGGCCCAGGCCGGACTCCTACGAGCAGTACTTC
CDR3: CASRPRPDSYEQYF

J: TRBJ2-7
D: NA
size: NA
V: TRBV19
DNA: TGTGCCAGTAGTATAGTAGGGCCCGACTCCTACGAGCAGTACTTC
CDR3: CASSIVGPDSYEQYF

J: TRBJ2-7
D: NA
size: NA
V: TRBV7-3
DNA: TGTGCCAGCAGCCCAGGCGCGGGGAACTACGAGCAGTACTTC
CDR3: CASSPGAGNYEQYF

J: TRBJ2-7
D: TRBD1
size: NA
V: TRBV4-1
DNA: TGCGCCAGTTCGCCCTCCGGGACAGCTTCCTACGAGCAGTACTTC
CDR3: CASSPSGTASYEQYF

J: TRBJ2-7
D: NA
size: NA
V: TRBV10-3
DNA: TGTGCCATCAGTGAGCCGTTACAGGGCCTCGAGCAGTACTTC
CDR3: CAISEPLQGLEQYF

J: TRBJ2-1
D: TRBD2
size: NA
V: TRBV10-1
DNA: TGCGCCAGCTCCCCGGGCGGGGGGGCGAACAATGAGCAGTTCTTC
CDR3: CASSPGGGANNEQFF

J: TRBJ2-7
D: NA
size: NA
V: TRBV4-1
DNA: TGCGCCAGCAGCCCGAGGGGGGCAGGTTCCTACGAGCAGTACTTC
CDR3: CASSPRGAGSYEQYF

J: TRBJ2-7
D: NA
size: NA
V: TRBV5-6
DNA: TGTGCCAGCAGCTTGCTGGACGAGACCTACGAGCAGTACTTC
CDR3: CASSLLDETYEQYF

J: TRBJ1-4
D: NA
size: NA
V: TRBV30
DNA: TGTGCCTGGAGTGCTGGACAGAATAATGAAAAACTGTTTTTT
CDR3: CAWSAGQNNEKLFF

J: TRBJ2-5
D: TRBD1
size: NA
V: TRBV9
DNA: TGTGCCAGCAGCCTGGGACAGGGAGGTGAGACCCAGTACTTC
CDR3: CASSLGQGGETQYF

J: TRBJ2-6
D: TRBD1
size: NA
V: TRBV7-3
DNA: TGTGCCAGCAGCTTAAGGCAGGGGGCAGGTGGGGCCAACGTCCTGACTTTC
CDR3: CASSLRQGAGGANVLTF

J: TRBJ2-7
D: TRBD2
size: NA
V: TRBV2
DNA: TGTGCCAGCAGTTACGTAAGAGCGGGGGTCCCCCACGAGCAGTACTTC
CDR3: CASSYVRAGVPHEQYF

J: TRBJ2-5
D: NA
size: NA
V: TRBV19
DNA: TGTGCCAGTAGTATGTCGGGCCTGAACCAGGGGACCCAGTACTTC
CDR3: CASSMSGLNQGTQYF

J: TRBJ2-1
D: TRBD1
size: NA
V: TRBV7-2
DNA: TGTGCCAGCAGCTCCGGACAGGGGGCCGACAATGAGCAGTTCTTC
CDR3: CASSSGQGADNEQFF

J: TRBJ2-1
D: NA
size: NA
V: TRBV29-1
DNA: TGCAGCGTTTCTAGGGGAAAGAGGCCGGACAATGAGCAGTTCTTC
CDR3: CSVSRGKRPDNEQFF

J: TRBJ2-1
D: TRBD2
size: NA
V: TRBV27
DNA: TGTGCCAGCAGTTTTGTAGCGGGGGAGATATACAATGAGCAGTTCTTC
CDR3: CASSFVAGEIYNEQFF

J: TRBJ1-2
D: TRBD1
size: once
V: TRBV6-6
DNA: TGTGCCAGCACTCGGGGGGGACAGGGAAGTTATGGCTACACCTTC
CDR3: CASTRGGQGSYGYTF

J: TRBJ1-4
D: TRBD1
size: NA
V: TRBV7-2
DNA: TGTGCCAGCAGCGACACAGGGGCTAGGAGTGAAAAACTGTTTTTT
CDR3: CASSDTGARSEKLFF

J: TRBJ2-7
D: TRBD2
size: NA
V: TRBV2
DNA: TGTGCCAGCAAACTAGCGGGGGGGAGCTCCTACGAGCAGTACTTC
CDR3: CASKLAGGSSYEQYF

J: TRBJ2-3
D: TRBD2
size: NA
V: TRBV10-3
DNA: TGTGCCATCAGCTCTAGCGGGGGGTCCACAGATACGCAGTATTTT
CDR3: CAISSSGGSTDTQYF

J: TRBJ1-2
D: TRBD1
size: NA
V: TRBV27
DNA: TGTGCCAGCAGCTTACAGGGGGCGATGAATGGCTACACCTTC
CDR3: CASSLQGAMNGYTF

J: TRBJ1-2
D: NA
size: NA
V: TRBV4-1
DNA: TGCGCCAGCAGCCAGCCTAACTATGGCTACACCTTC
CDR3: CASSQPNYGYTF

J: TRBJ1-3
D: NA
size: once
V: TRBV6-5
DNA: TGTGCCTCATTTGGTTCCGCTGGAAACACCATATATTTT
CDR3: CASFGSAGNTIYF

J: TRBJ2-2
D: NA
size: NA
V: TRBV5-1
DNA: TGCGCCAGCAGCTTGGGGGGCGCCACCGGGGAGCTGTTTTTT
CDR3: CASSLGGATGELFF

J: TRBJ2-2
D: NA
size: NA
V: TRBV7-3
DNA: TGTGCCAGCAGCAAAGGGGCGAGGTCCACCGGGGAGCTGTTTTTT
CDR3: CASSKGARSTGELFF

J: TRBJ2-3
D: NA
size: NA
V: TRBV7-3
DNA: TGTGCCAGCAGCTTCAGGGGCACAGATACGCAGTATTTT
CDR3: CASSFRGTDTQYF

J: TRBJ2-7
D: TRBD2
size: NA
V: TRBV9
DNA: TGTGCCAGCAGTATACGTAGCGGGGGTCCCTACGAGCAGTACTTC
CDR3: CASSIRSGGPYEQYF

J: TRBJ1-2
D: NA
size: NA
V: TRBV10-3
DNA: TGTGCCATCAGTGGGTGGGTAGGGGGGAGATGCTATGGCTACACCTTC
CDR3: CAISGWVGGRCYGYTF

J: TRBJ2-3
D: NA
size: NA
V: TRBV4-1
DNA: TGCGCCAGCAGCCAAGGAACGTCAGGGGGGGGTGCAGATACGCAGTATTTT
CDR3: CASSQGTSGGGADTQYF

J: TRBJ1-5
D: NA
size: NA
V: TRBV19
DNA: TGTGCCAGTAGTTTGATCTCGGGCAGGGTGGTGAGCAATCAGCCCCAGCATTTT
CDR3: CASSLISGRVVSNQPQHF

J: TRBJ2-1
D: NA
size: few
V: TRBV19
DNA: TGTGCCAGTAGTATAGACGAGGGGAACTTGTACAATGAGCAGTTCTTC
CDR3: CASSIDEGNLYNEQFF

J: TRBJ2-1
D: NA
size: NA
V: TRBV4-3
DNA: TGCGCCAGCAGCCAAGATATGGTAGGCCTCTACAATGAGCAGTTCTTC
CDR3: CASSQDMVGLYNEQFF

J: TRBJ2-3
D: NA
size: NA
V: TRBV6-4
DNA: TGTGCCAGCAGTGACTCGGGGGATACGCAGTATTTT
CDR3: CASSDSGDTQYF

J: TRBJ1-2
D: NA
size: NA
V: TRBV4-1
DNA: TGCGCCAGCAGCAACGCCGGTGGCTACACCTTC
CDR3: CASSNAGGYTF

J: TRBJ1-1
D: NA
size: NA
V: TRBV6-1
DNA: TGTGCCAGCAGTGAAAGCCCTTACACTGAAGCTTTCTTT
CDR3: CASSESPYTEAFF

J: TRBJ2-1
D: NA
size: NA
V: TRBV19
DNA: TGTGCCAGTAGTAGGGGGACACCCAATGAGCAGTTCTTC
CDR3: CASSRGTPNEQFF

J: TRBJ2-1
D: TRBD2
size: NA
V: TRBV27
DNA: TGTGCCAGCAGTTTCAGCGGGGGGGCCTACTACAATGAGCAGTTCTTC
CDR3: CASSFSGGAYYNEQFF

J: TRBJ1-4
D: TRBD1
size: NA
V: TRBV6-5
DNA: TGTGCCAGCAGTTACCCGGGGACAGGCATTCTGTTTTTT
CDR3: CASSYPGTGILFF

J: TRBJ2-7
D: NA
size: NA
V: TRBV10-2
DNA: TGCGCCAGCAGTGAGTCATCGGGTACCGAGCAGTACTTC
CDR3: CASSESSGTEQYF

J: TRBJ2-1
D: NA
size: NA
V: TRBV5-1
DNA: TGCGCCAGCAGCTTAGGGGCCAGCTCCTACAATGAGCAGTTCTTC
CDR3: CASSLGASSYNEQFF

J: TRBJ1-2
D: TRBD1
size: NA
V: TRBV19
DNA: TGTGCCAGTAAACCGGACAGGGCTCACTATGGCTACACCTTC
CDR3: CASKPDRAHYGYTF

J: TRBJ1-1
D: NA
size: NA
V: TRBV25-1
DNA: TGTGCCAGCAGTGAATTATTCGAGAACACTGAAGCTTTCTTT
CDR3: CASSELFENTEAFF